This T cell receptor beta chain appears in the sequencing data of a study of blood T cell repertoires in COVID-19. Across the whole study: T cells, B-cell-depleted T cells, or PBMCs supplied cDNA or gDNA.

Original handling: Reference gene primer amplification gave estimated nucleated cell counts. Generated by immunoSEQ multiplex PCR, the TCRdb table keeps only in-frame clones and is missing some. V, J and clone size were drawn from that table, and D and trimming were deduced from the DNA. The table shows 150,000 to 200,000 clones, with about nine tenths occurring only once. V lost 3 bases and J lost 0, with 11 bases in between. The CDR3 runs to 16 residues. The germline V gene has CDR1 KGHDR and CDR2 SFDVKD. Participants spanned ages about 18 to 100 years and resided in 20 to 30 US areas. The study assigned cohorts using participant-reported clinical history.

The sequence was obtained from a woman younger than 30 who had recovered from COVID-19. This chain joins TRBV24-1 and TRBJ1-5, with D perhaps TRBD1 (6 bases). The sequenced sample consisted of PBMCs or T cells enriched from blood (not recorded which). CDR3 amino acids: CATSDGTLNSNQPQHF. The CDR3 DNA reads TGTGCCACCAGTGATGGGACACTTAATAGCAATCAGCCCCAGCATTTT.